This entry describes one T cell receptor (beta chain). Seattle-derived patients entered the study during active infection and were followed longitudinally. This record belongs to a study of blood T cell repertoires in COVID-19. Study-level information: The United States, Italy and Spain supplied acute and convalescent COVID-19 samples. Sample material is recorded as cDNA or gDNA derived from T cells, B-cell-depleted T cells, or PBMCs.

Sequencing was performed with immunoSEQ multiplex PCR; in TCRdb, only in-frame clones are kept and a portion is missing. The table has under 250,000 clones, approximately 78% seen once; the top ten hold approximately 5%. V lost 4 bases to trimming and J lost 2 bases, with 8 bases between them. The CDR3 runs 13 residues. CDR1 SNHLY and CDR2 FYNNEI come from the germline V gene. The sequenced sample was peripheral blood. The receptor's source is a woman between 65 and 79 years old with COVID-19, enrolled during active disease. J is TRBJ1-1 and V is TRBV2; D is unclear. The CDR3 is CASSGSSNTEAFF. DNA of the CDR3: TGTGCCAGCAGTGGGAGTTCAAACACTGAAGCTTTCTTT.